This T cell receptor beta chain was retrieved from a study of cytomegalovirus exposure and HLA in healthy donors. A multiplex PCR was run with 60 Vbeta primers and 13 Jbeta primers. Using immunoSEQ multiplex PCR, the repertoire was profiled, and TCRdb retains in-frame clones only, with some absent. The listing records about 170,000 clones. Concerning this clone itself: Its antigen is unknown.

Each donor's status was that of a healthy bone marrow donor. Study-level results: The authors judged a highly shared variant cluster likely a sequencing artifact. Trimming of TCR beta V- and J-genes showed a link, identified in a later analysis, to a missense DCLRE1C variant.

The source material was PBMCs. This clonotype originated in a woman aged 55-69 years in good health and CMV-seronegative.

The CDR3 DNA reads as TGCGCCAGCAGCTCAGGCTCCCTTAGCACAGATACGCAGTATTTT. Protein: CASSSGSLSTDTQYF. The chain has TRBV5-1 and TRBJ2-3; D remains ambiguous. Deletions cut 3 bases from V and 0 bases from J, with 11 bases between. Germline V gene sequence: CDR1 SGHRS, CDR2 YFSETQ. The CDR3 has 15 amino acids. The variable domain in full, completed from reference TRBV5-1 and TRBJ2-3, reads KAGVTQTPRYLIKTRGQQVTLSCSPISGHRSVSWYQQTPGQGLQFLFEYFSETQRNKGNFPGRFSGRQFSNSRSEMNVSTLELGDSALYLCASSSGSLSTDTQYFGPGTRLTVL.